These 23 T cell receptor beta chains were sequenced from one sample in a study of response to subunit inactivated influenza vaccine. TCRdb re-called the RT-PCR reads through MiXCR, storing one row per CDR3 protein. Here the sample spans around 500,000 distinct CDR3 sequences, 10% to 11% being singletons. The sample in question was PBMCs from blood, obtained about 40 days after vaccination. All receptors derive from a man aged 50 or older who received an inactivated influenza vaccine.

The sample holds many counts of this clonotype. The rearrangement joins TRBV4-1 to TRBJ1-1; 7 bases align to TRBD1. The V segment lost 1 base and the J segment 5 bases; nucleotides outside the gene matches: 16. CDR1 is MGHRA, CDR2 YSYEKL, per germline. The CDR3 runs 18 residues. The CDR3 loop reads CASSQGPQGRSVGTEAFF. Here the CDR3 DNA reads TGCGCCAGCAGCCAAGGCCCACAGGGGAGGTCGGTTGGAACTGAAGCTTTCTTT.

This clonotype was observed a handful of times. V gene TRBV7-2 combines with J gene TRBJ2-1, with 7 bases matching TRBD2. The CDR3 spans 17 residues. The junction had 12 bases not matched to a gene; V was cut back by 1 base and J by 6 bases. Germline lookup yields CDR1 SGHTA and CDR2 FQGNSA. The CDR3 loop is CASSLGRSGVSANEQFF. CDR3 nucleotide sequence: TGTGCCAGCAGCTTAGGGAGGAGCGGGGTTAGCGCCAATGAGCAGTTCTTC. The whole variable domain, filled in from reference TRBV7-2 and TRBJ2-1, reads GAGVSQSPSNKVTEKGKDVELRCDPISGHTALYWYRQSLGQGLEFLIYFQGNSAPDKSGLPSDRFSAERTGGSVSTLTIQRTQQEDSAVYLCASSLGRSGVSANEQFFGPGTRLTVL.

This clonotype showed up just a few times. The V call is TRBV7-9, the J call TRBJ2-5, with 7 bases aligning to TRBD2. This CDR3 spans 16 amino acids. Trimming at V came to 2 bases and at J to 1 base, leaving 7 bases not matched to a gene. The germline CDR1 and CDR2 sequences are SEHNR and FQNEAQ (reference sequence). The CDR3 sequence is CASSLIVASGQETQYF. The CDR3, as DNA: TGTGCCAGCAGCTTAATTGTGGCTAGCGGCCAAGAGACCCAGTACTTC.

The chain has TRBV2 and TRBJ2-1; no clear D. In germline, CDR1 is SNHLY, CDR2 FYNNEI. This CDR3 has 16 amino acids. Trimming removed 3 bases at V and 0 bases at J, with 12 bases between. Here the CDR3 reads CASSDVLLSSYNEQFF. The CDR3 DNA sequence: TGTGCCAGCAGTGACGTCCTTTTAAGCTCCTACAATGAGCAGTTCTTC.

Only a few counts were recorded for this clonotype. The V and J genes are TRBV11-2 and TRBJ2-7; TRBD1 might be the D (6 bases). V lost 5 bases, J lost 4 bases, and 15 bases lay in between. Germline loops: CDR1 SGHAT, CDR2 FQNNGV. The CDR3 contains 14 residues. CDR3 nucleotide sequence: TGTGCCAGCAGCGGTGGGGCAGGGGCATACGAGCAGTACTTC. Its translation is CASSGGAGAYEQYF.

The sample holds many counts of this clonotype. The chain employs TRBV24-1 and TRBJ2-1, with D unclear. Trimming left V 0 bases short and J 6 bases short, with 8 bases between. Germline CDR1 and CDR2: KGHDR and SFDVKD. There are 14 residues in the CDR3. The CDR3 here is CATSDLGVGNEQFF. The CDR3 region has the DNA TGTGCCACCAGTGATTTGGGGGTAGGCAATGAGCAGTTCTTC.

The chain links TRBV5-1 to TRBJ2-3; weak D call: TRBD2 (6 bases). The germline gives CDR1 SGHRS, CDR2 YFSETQ. CDR3 length: 16 amino acids. Trimming removed 5 bases at V and 4 bases at J, with 20 bases between. The DNA of the CDR3 is TGCGCCAGCAGACAGAGACTAGGAGGAACCCCAGATACGCAGTATTTT. It yields the protein CASRQRLGGTPDTQYF.

The genes are TRBV5-1 and TRBJ1-5; D is perhaps TRBD1 (5 bases). The V end was cut by 0 bases, the J end by 9 bases, with 13 bases between. The CDR3 has 14 amino acids. Per the germline V gene, CDR1 is SGHRS and CDR2 is YFSETQ. The CDR3 DNA reads TGCGCCAGCAGCTTGGCGTCAGGGACGAGGCCCCAGCATTTT. It yields the protein CASSLASGTRPQHF.

Ten or more counts support this clonotype. CDR3 region: CAISVTSGAYNEQFF. CDR3 coding DNA: TGTGCCATCAGTGTGACTAGCGGGGCCTACAATGAGCAGTTCTTC. The chain links TRBV10-3 to TRBJ2-1, with 11 nucleotides matching TRBD2. With 4 bases clipped from V and 2 bases from J, the junction kept 1 base outside the gene matches. The germline V gene encodes CDR1 ENHRY and CDR2 SYGVKD. CDR3 length: 15 residues.

This clonotype was counted only a few times. This chain links TRBV20-1 with TRBJ1-6, with D possibly TRBD1 on 6 matching bases. V was cut by 3 bases and J by 4 bases, with 16 bases left in between. The CDR3 has 16 residues. Germline CDR1 and CDR2: DFQATT and SNEGSKA (reference sequence). CDR3 amino acids: CSASGTRGGYNSPLHF. The CDR3 nucleotides are TGCAGTGCTAGTGGGACACGGGGGGGGTATAATTCACCCCTCCACTTT.

This clonotype was seen a handful of times. The J gene is TRBJ2-7, the V gene TRBV14; the match to TRBD1 covers 10 bases. Trimming at V came to 3 bases and at J to 9 bases, leaving 5 bases not matched to a gene. The CDR3 contains 13 residues. Germline V CDR1 and CDR2: SGHDN, FVKESK. The CDR3 DNA sequence: TGTGCCAGCAGCCACGGGACAGGGGTTCCGCAGTACTTC. Translation: CASSHGTGVPQYF.

This clonotype was seen at least ten times. Here the CDR3 DNA reads TGTGCCAGCAGCTATGACAGGATCGACGAGCAGTACTTC. This gives the protein CASSYDRIDEQYF. The chain combines TRBV6-2 or TRBV6-3 with TRBJ2-7; tentative D call: TRBD1 (6 bases). The CDR3 consists of 13 residues. Trimming took off 6 bases at V and 5 bases at J, with 14 bases between the two ends. Germline CDR1 and CDR2: MNHEY and SVGEGT.

This clonotype was recorded at least ten times. This chain uses TRBV7-2 with TRBJ2-5; tentatively, D is TRBD1 (6 bases). The CDR3 totals 13 residues. Germline-derived CDR1 and CDR2 are SGHTA and FQGNSA. The V end lost 7 bases, the J end lost 5 bases, and 14 bases lay between the germline ends. CDR3 protein: CASILTRGETQYF. Written as DNA, the CDR3 is TGTGCCAGCATCCTAACTAGGGGGGAGACCCAGTACTTC.

As regards this clonotype: One end of the junction does not line up with germline, which may come from a read error. This chain joins TRBV18 and TRBJ2-2; TRBD2 aligns across 7 bases. The CDR3 runs 16 residues. Looked up from germline, CDR1 is KGHSH and CDR2 is LQKENI. CDR3 in DNA: TGTGCCAGATCACCACCGGGGAGGGCGAACACCGGGGAGCTGTTTTTT. Translated, it gives CARSPPGRANTGELFF.

The V and J genes are TRBV10-1 and TRBJ2-1; D gene ambiguous. Germline V lookup: CDR1 WNHNN, CDR2 SYGVQD (reference sequence). V lost 5 bases and J lost 5, with 4 bases in between. CDR3 length: 11 amino acids. This CDR3 is CASSWNNEQFF. The CDR3 DNA reads TGCGCCAGCAGTTGGAACAATGAGCAGTTCTTC.

The chain is built from TRBV5-1 and TRBJ1-2; D remains ambiguous. The CDR3 totals 14 residues. The germline V gene encodes CDR1 SGHRS and CDR2 YFSETQ. With 4 bases removed from V and 2 bases from J, the gap between germline ends came to 12 bases. The CDR3 region has the DNA TGCGCCAGCAGCAGAGAGGACGGAAACTATGGCTACACCTTC. It encodes CASSREDGNYGYTF. Supplemented by reference TRBV5-1 and TRBJ1-2, the full variable domain reads KAGVTQTPRYLIKTRGQQVTLSCSPISGHRSVSWYQQTPGQGLQFLFEYFSETQRNKGNFPGRFSGRQFSNSRSEMNVSTLELGDSALYLCASSREDGNYGYTFGSGTRLTVV.

The sample holds many counts of this clonotype. The chain joins TRBV12-3 or TRBV12-4 to TRBJ2-7, with 10 bases that match TRBD2. V was pared by 1 base and J by 6 bases, with 9 bases of the junction left unmatched. This CDR3 has 16 residues. CDR3 DNA: TGTGCCAGCAGTTTAGGTCGAGCGGGAGGGCCGATCGAGCAGTACTTC. It encodes CASSLGRAGGPIEQYF.

This clonotype has only a few counts. This rearrangement joins TRBV12-3 or TRBV12-4 to TRBJ2-1; TRBD2 matches 13 bases. Trimming took 5 bases from V and 8 from J; bases not matched to a gene: 9. The CDR3 runs to 16 residues. CDR3 bases: TGTGCCAGCAGTCGCGGACTAGCGGGAGATTTGGATGAGCAGTTCTTC. Translated: CASSRGLAGDLDEQFF.

CDR3 sequence: CASSRGVRQGRSGGYTF. The CDR3 DNA sequence: TGCGCCAGCAGCCGAGGGGTTCGACAGGGACGAAGTGGAGGCTACACCTTC. The rearrangement links TRBV4-3 to TRBJ1-2; 7 bases are shared with TRBD1. The ends lost 4 bases at V and 8 bases at J; junction bases unmatched: 19. The CDR3 covers 17 residues. In germline, CDR1 is LGHNA, CDR2 YSLEER.

This clonotype was detected ten times or more. The gene calls are TRBV6-5 and TRBJ2-3; D remains unclear. V was shortened by 1 base and J by 0 bases, with 8 bases between the two germline ends. Germline V gene sequence: CDR1 MNHEY, CDR2 SVGAGI. The CDR3 totals 15 residues. DNA for the CDR3: TGTGCCAGCAGTTACTTCGGTCAGAGCACAGATACGCAGTATTTT. Protein: CASSYFGQSTDTQYF.

This clonotype has just a few counts. The CDR3 is CATSGIVVDTQYF. As DNA, the CDR3 is TGTGCCACCAGTGGTATAGTCGTAGATACGCAGTATTTT. This chain uses TRBV24-1 with TRBJ2-3, with no clear D. Deletions cut 5 bases from V and 5 bases from J, with 10 bases between. The CDR3 length is 13 residues. Germline V CDR1 and CDR2: KGHDR, SFDVKD.

The table lists this clonotype with many counts. This chain connects TRBV29-1 to TRBJ2-1; TRBD1 matches at 9 bases. The length of the CDR3 is 15 residues. The germline V gene encodes CDR1 SQVTM and CDR2 ANQGSEA. V was clipped by 6 bases and J by 2 bases; unmatched bases: 8. CDR3 nucleotides: TGCAGCGTGGACCGTAGGGACAGGGCCTACAATGAGCAGTTCTTC. It translates to CSVDRRDRAYNEQFF.

Only a few counts were recorded for this clonotype. J is TRBJ2-5 and V is TRBV5-1; 14 bases are shared with TRBD2. CDR3 length: 18 residues. Germline V gene data show CDR1 as SGHRS and CDR2 as YFSETQ. The V segment lost 3 bases and the J segment 4 bases; nucleotides outside the gene matches: 11. The CDR3 here is CASSSPSTSGGERETQYF. CDR3 DNA: TGCGCCAGCAGCTCGCCATCGACTAGCGGGGGGGAGAGAGAGACCCAGTACTTC. Together with reference TRBV5-1 and TRBJ2-5, the CDR3 gives the full variable domain: KAGVTQTPRYLIKTRGQQVTLSCSPISGHRSVSWYQQTPGQGLQFLFEYFSETQRNKGNFPGRFSGRQFSNSRSEMNVSTLELGDSALYLCASSSPSTSGGERETQYFGPGTRLLVL.